The subject of this entry is one T cell receptor (beta chain). This sample was included in a study of cytomegalovirus exposure and HLA in healthy donors. Profiled with immunoSEQ multiplex PCR; TCRdb holds only in-frame clones, not every one. The sample consists of about 120,000 clones, about 85% of them appearing once. Specimen: PBMCs. The TCR comes from a man between 18 and 35 years old in good health and CMV-seropositive.

The chain's CDR3 is CATRQSRDTSYGYTF. The CDR3 nucleotides are TGTGCCACCCGACAATCCCGGGACACCTCTTATGGCTACACCTTC. The J gene is TRBJ1-2, the V gene TRBV2, with D perhaps TRBD1 (6 bases). Germline CDR1 is SNHLY and CDR2 is FYNNEI. The CDR3 is made up of 15 amino acids. Trimming removed 10 bases from V and 5 bases from J, with 23 bases in between.